What follows are 29 T cell receptor beta chains derived from one specimen sequenced in a study of blood T cell repertoires in COVID-19. Profiling relied on immunoSEQ multiplex PCR, and the TCRdb table lists in-frame clones only, not all of them. This repertoire shows roughly 250,000 clones, approximately 90% found once; its top ten account for approximately 2.4%. Material for sequencing was PBMCs or T cells enriched from blood (not recorded which). The source is a woman between 40 and 55 years old with acute COVID-19.

The chain has TRBV24-1 and TRBJ2-5; 9 bases fit TRBD1. V was clipped by 4 bases and J by 2 bases; unmatched bases: 4. From germline, CDR1 is KGHDR and CDR2 SFDVKD. CDR3 length equals 15 residues. The CDR3 coding sequence is TGTGCCACCAGTGACAGGGACAGGGTACAAGAGACCCAGTACTTC. It yields the protein CATSDRDRVQETQYF.

V is TRBV11-1 and J is TRBJ2-7, with TRBD1 identical over 10 bases. The V gene end was trimmed by 5 bases and the J gene end by 2 bases; junction bases not matched to a gene: 3. From germline, CDR1 is SGHAT and CDR2 FQDESV (reference sequence). This CDR3 spans 14 amino acids. CDR3 nucleotides: TGTGCCAGCAGCCCGGGACAGGGGACCTACGAGCAGTACTTC. Translation gives CASSPGQGTYEQYF.

The chain couples TRBV5-1 to TRBJ2-3, with 10 nucleotides matching TRBD2. The CDR3 extends over 16 amino acids. Germline trimming cut 0 bases from V and 1 base from J; bases unmatched to any gene: 2. The germline gives CDR1 SGHRS, CDR2 YFSETQ. This CDR3 is CASSLGTSGGTDTQYF. The CDR3 coding sequence is TGCGCCAGCAGCTTGGGCACTAGCGGGGGCACAGATACGCAGTATTTT.

The genes are TRBV7-8 and TRBJ2-3, with D possibly matching TRBD2 (6 bases). V lost 0 bases, J lost 2 bases, and 12 bases lay in between. The CDR3 is 16 residues long. The germline V gene encodes CDR1 SGHVS and CDR2 FQNEAQ. CDR3: CASSLAERGATDTQYF. The CDR3 DNA reads TGTGCCAGCAGCTTAGCGGAACGCGGGGCCACAGATACGCAGTATTTT. Using reference TRBV7-8 and TRBJ2-3 for the parts outside the CDR3, the full variable domain is GAGVSQSPRYKVAKRGQDVALRCDPISGHVSLFWYQQALGQGPEFLTYFQNEAQLDKSGLPSDRFFAERPEGSVSTLKIQRTQQEDSAVYLCASSLAERGATDTQYFGPGTRLTVL.

CDR3 protein: CASSLMGGGRLQETQYF. CDR3 bases: TGTGCCAGCAGCTTAATGGGGGGTGGACGTCTTCAAGAGACCCAGTACTTC. The V call is TRBV7-8, the J call TRBJ2-5; maybe TRBD2 (6 bases). The CDR3 sequence is 17 residues long. The V end was cut by 2 bases, the J end by 2 bases, with 18 bases between. Per germline, CDR1 SGHVS and CDR2 FQNEAQ.

This chain joins TRBV5-1 and TRBJ2-1; D is undetermined. The CDR3 has 12 residues. The germline gives CDR1 SGHRS, CDR2 YFSETQ. The ends were cut back, 0 bases at V and 8 bases at J, with 6 bases in the middle. CDR3 residues: CASSLASDEQFF. The DNA of the CDR3 is TGCGCCAGCAGCTTGGCTTCGGATGAGCAGTTCTTC.

The V and J genes are TRBV4-3 and TRBJ2-1; weak D call: TRBD2 (6 bases). The V and J ends lost 0 bases and 7 bases respectively, with 13 bases between them. This CDR3 contains 15 residues. The germline V gene has CDR1 LGHNA and CDR2 YSLEER. The CDR3 DNA follows: TGCGCCAGCAGCCAAGATCGCGGGGTTGGGAATGAGCAGTTCTTC. Amino acid sequence: CASSQDRGVGNEQFF.

This rearrangement joins TRBV7-9 to TRBJ2-2, with D maybe TRBD1 (5 bases). Per the germline V gene, CDR1 is SEHNR and CDR2 is FQNEAQ (reference sequence). This CDR3 comprises 13 residues. Between the trimmed V and J ends, which lost 5 bases and 6 bases, there was a span of 10 bases. CDR3 sequence reads: CASSLTGPGELFF. The CDR3 DNA sequence: TGTGCCAGCAGCCTAACAGGTCCCGGGGAGCTGTTTTTT.

The chain recombines TRBV30 with TRBJ2-1, with D unclear. Germline assignment: CDR1 GTSNPN and CDR2 SVGIG (reference sequence). Trimming cost V 7 bases and J 0 bases, with 10 bases left between them. The CDR3 has 13 amino acids. In DNA, the CDR3 is TGTGCCTATGACTTGAGCTCCTACAATGAGCAGTTCTTC. Protein: CAYDLSSYNEQFF.

Notes on this clone: Within the sample, other DNA sequences also encode this same CDR3. V gene TRBV6-1 combines with J gene TRBJ1-1; TRBD1 matches at 7 bases. V gave up 3 bases and J gave up 0 bases; unmatched junction bases: 1. Germline V gene data show CDR1 as MNHNS and CDR2 as SASEGT. The CDR3 sequence is 14 residues long. CDR3 in DNA: TGTGCCAGCAGTGAGGGGACAGTGAACACTGAAGCTTTCTTT. Translation: CASSEGTVNTEAFF.

V and J are TRBV7-3 and TRBJ2-1; 10 bases line up with TRBD1. The junction had 2 bases not matched to a gene; V was cut back by 2 bases and J by 7 bases. CDR3 length: 14 residues. Germline-derived CDR1 and CDR2 are SGHTA and FQGTGA. The CDR3 coding sequence is TGTGCCAGCAGCTTAGGACAGGGGGTGAATGAGCAGTTCTTC. It specifies CASSLGQGVNEQFF. Drawing the rest from reference TRBV7-3 and TRBJ2-1, the complete variable domain is GAGVSQTPSNKVTEKGKYVELRCDPISGHTALYWYRQSLGQGPEFLIYFQGTGAADDSGLPNDRFFAVRPEGSVSTLKIQRTERGDSAVYLCASSLGQGVNEQFFGPGTRLTVL.

This clone showed up just once. This sequence joins TRBV7-9 and TRBJ2-4, with 7 bases that match TRBD1. CDR3 length: 17 residues. Looked up from germline, CDR1 is SEHNR and CDR2 is FQNEAQ (reference sequence). The junction had 11 bases not matched to a gene; V was cut back by 5 bases and J by 1 base. This CDR3 reads CASSRDGQAKAKNIQYF. CDR3 bases: TGTGCCAGCAGCCGAGACGGACAGGCGAAGGCCAAAAACATTCAGTACTTC.

Concerning this clone itself: The sample has other DNA sequences that encode this CDR3 too. The genes are TRBV3-1 (or the pseudogene TRBV3-2) and TRBJ2-7; D is perhaps TRBD2 (5 bases). V lost 6 bases and J 4 bases, leaving 7 bases between the germline ends. The germline gives CDR1 LGHDT, CDR2 YNNKEL (reference sequence). The CDR3 extends over 11 amino acids. The chain's CDR3 is CASRGAYEQYF. The CDR3 region has the DNA TGTGCCAGCAGGGGAGCATACGAGCAGTACTTC.

The rearrangement joins TRBV5-6 to TRBJ2-1; 7 bases align to TRBD1. The trim removed 4 bases at V and 4 bases at J, leaving 8 bases unmatched. The CDR3 totals 15 residues. Germline V gene lookup returns CDR1 SGHDT and CDR2 YYEEEE. The CDR3 loop reads CASSVRDRSYNEQFF. DNA for the CDR3: TGTGCCAGCAGCGTCCGGGACAGATCGTACAATGAGCAGTTCTTC. The complete variable domain, with remaining parts taken from reference TRBV5-6 and TRBJ2-1, reads DAGVTQSPTHLIKTRGQQVTLRCSPKSGHDTVSWYQQALGQGPQFIFQYYEEEERQRGNFPDRFSGHQFPNYSSELNVNALLLGDSALYLCASSVRDRSYNEQFFGPGTRLTVL.

CDR3 loop: CSVGDSGYTF. CDR3 nucleotide sequence: TGCAGCGTAGGGGACAGTGGCTACACCTTC. V gene TRBV29-1 combines with J gene TRBJ1-2, with 7 bases matching TRBD1. Losses at the gene ends were 6 bases for V and 7 bases for J; bases not matched to a gene: 2. CDR1 SQVTM and CDR2 ANQGSEA come from the germline V gene. The CDR3 is 10 residues long.

This chain joins TRBV6-5 and TRBJ2-7; possibly TRBD1 for D (6 bases). CDR1 is MNHEY and CDR2 is SVGAGI in the germline V gene. Trimming pared 4 bases from V and 3 bases from J, leaving 19 bases between. This CDR3 is 16 amino acids long. The chain's CDR3 is CASSSQLGAAYYEQYF. The CDR3 nucleotides are TGTGCCAGCAGTTCCCAGTTGGGGGCGGCGTACTACGAGCAGTACTTC.

The chain is built from TRBV6-5 and TRBJ2-4; TRBD1 is a possible D gene (6 bases). The CDR3 is 15 residues long. Deletions cut 7 bases from V and 0 bases from J, with 13 bases between. Germline CDR1 MNHEY, CDR2 SVGAGI. The chain's CDR3 is CASTTGTLAKNIQYF. The DNA of the CDR3 is TGTGCCAGCACTACAGGGACCCTAGCCAAAAACATTCAGTACTTC.

The rearrangement uses TRBV4-1 and TRBJ1-5; 8 bases fit TRBD1. Germline values: CDR1 MGHRA, CDR2 YSYEKL. With V trimmed by 4 bases and J by 5 bases, 13 bases remained unmatched. The length of the CDR3 is 17 residues. The CDR3 region has the DNA TGCGCCAGCAGCCCCGGTCGGGGACAGGAAAAGGATCAGCCCCAGCATTTT. It specifies CASSPGRGQEKDQPQHF.

The V gene is TRBV11-2, the J gene TRBJ2-5; possibly TRBD2 for D (6 bases). This CDR3 is built from 15 residues. Germline CDR1 reads SGHAT; CDR2 reads FQNNGV. V was pared by 3 bases and J by 2 bases, with 13 bases between. In nucleotides, the CDR3 is TGTGCCAGCAGCTTCCGCGGGGCCCCACAAGAGACCCAGTACTTC. Translating it yields CASSFRGAPQETQYF.

The J gene is TRBJ2-5, the V gene TRBV10-2, with 12 bases identical to TRBD2. The CDR3 runs to 15 residues. Per the germline V gene, CDR1 is WSHSY and CDR2 is SAAADI. V was clipped by 4 bases and J by 4 bases; unmatched bases: 4. CDR3 nucleotide sequence: TGCGCCAGCAGTGCGACTAGCGGGAGCGGAGAGACCCAGTACTTC. As protein: CASSATSGSGETQYF.

The rearrangement uses TRBV28 and TRBJ2-7; TRBD1 matches at 8 bases. The CDR3 is made up of 12 amino acids. V shed 5 bases and J 5 bases; nucleotides not matched to a gene: 2. The germline V gene encodes CDR1 MDHEN and CDR2 SYDVKM. The CDR3 sequence: CASSGRGHEQYF. The CDR3 DNA reads as TGTGCCAGCAGTGGCAGGGGGCACGAGCAGTACTTC.

This clone was recorded only once. This chain uses TRBV11-3 with TRBJ2-1; possibly TRBD2 for D (6 bases). The ends were cut back, 1 base at V and 16 bases at J, with 14 bases in the middle. The V gene's germline CDR1 is SGHNT and CDR2 YENEEA. The CDR3 is made up of 12 amino acids. Here the CDR3 reads CASSLGGEIVFF. In DNA form, the CDR3 reads TGTGCCAGCAGCTTAGGCGGGGAGATCGTTTTCTTC.

V usage is TRBV11-2 and J usage is TRBJ2-5; 9 positions agree with TRBD1. Germline V lookup: CDR1 SGHAT, CDR2 FQNNGV. J was trimmed by 5 bases and V by 0 bases; bases with no gene match: 7. The CDR3 has 16 residues. This chain's CDR3 is CASSLDSGTGRETQYF. CDR3 sequence (DNA): TGTGCCAGCAGCTTAGATTCCGGGACAGGGAGGGAGACCCAGTACTTC.

The chain uses TRBV4-1 and TRBJ1-1, with a tentative D call TRBD1 (6 bases). The CDR3 sequence is 15 residues long. Germline V gene data show CDR1 as MGHRA and CDR2 as YSYEKL. Deletions cut 2 bases from V and 0 bases from J, with 10 bases between. The CDR3 spells CASSQTQGLNTEAFF. Here the CDR3 DNA reads TGCGCCAGCAGCCAAACGCAGGGGTTGAACACTGAAGCTTTCTTT.

The V gene is TRBV7-9, the J gene TRBJ2-5, with D hard to call. V was shortened by 3 bases and J by 3 bases, with 8 bases between the two germline ends. Looked up from germline, CDR1 is SEHNR and CDR2 is FQNEAQ (reference sequence). This CDR3 contains 13 residues. The DNA for the CDR3 is TGTGCCAGCAGCTTCCGAGATAAAGAGACCCAGTACTTC. Amino acid sequence: CASSFRDKETQYF.

This clone was seen a single time. The rearrangement joins TRBV9 to TRBJ2-7; 12 bases fit TRBD2. From germline, CDR1 is SGDLS and CDR2 YYNGEE. V shed 4 bases and J 5 bases; nucleotides not matched to a gene: 7. CDR3 length: 15 amino acids. The CDR3 nucleotides read TGTGCCAGCAGCCCGAGACTAGCGGGAGTCAACGAGCAGTACTTC. This gives the protein CASSPRLAGVNEQYF.

V usage is TRBV9 and J usage is TRBJ2-2; 7 positions match TRBD2. V was clipped by 6 bases and J by 9 bases; unmatched bases: 17. The length of the CDR3 is 16 residues. CDR1 SGDLS and CDR2 YYNGEE come from the germline V gene. CDR3 amino acids: CASMRRGTTAHRELFF. DNA of the CDR3: TGTGCCAGCATGAGAAGAGGGACTACAGCCCACAGGGAGCTGTTTTTT.

This chain joins TRBV5-1 and TRBJ2-3; perhaps TRBD2 as D (6 bases). Germline lookup yields CDR1 SGHRS and CDR2 YFSETQ. Between the trimmed V and J ends, which lost 4 bases and 6 bases, there was a span of 18 bases. The CDR3 extends over 15 amino acids. CDR3 protein: CASSTGLPKGDTQYF. The CDR3 DNA is TGCGCCAGCAGCACGGGACTGCCCAAGGGGGATACGCAGTATTTT. The complete variable domain, with remaining parts taken from reference TRBV5-1 and TRBJ2-3, reads KAGVTQTPRYLIKTRGQQVTLSCSPISGHRSVSWYQQTPGQGLQFLFEYFSETQRNKGNFPGRFSGRQFSNSRSEMNVSTLELGDSALYLCASSTGLPKGDTQYFGPGTRLTVL.

V usage is TRBV2 and J usage is TRBJ1-5; 9 bases map to TRBD1. This CDR3 has 15 amino acids. V lost 8 bases and J lost 7; bases outside the gene matches: 12. Germline values: CDR1 SNHLY, CDR2 FYNNEI. CDR3 loop: CASLMEQGARQPQHF. The CDR3 DNA reads TGTGCCAGCCTGATGGAACAGGGGGCGCGGCAGCCCCAGCATTTT.